This TCR beta chain was sequenced during a study of CD8+ T cells in alopecia areata. Per the germline V gene, CDR1 is SEHNR and CDR2 is FQNEAQ (reference sequence). The CDR3 loop spans 13 amino acids. The ends were cut back, 1 base at V and 0 bases at J, with 4 bases in the middle. Treatment meaning: oral pan-JAK inhibitor, 5-10 mg twice daily. General study results and limits: Scalp sample sequencing also detects resident alphabeta T cells of normal skin. A single nonresponder leaves the baseline CD8+ expansion link to response uncertain. Tofacitinib significantly lowered scalp clonality and expanded CD8+ clones among the top 100. Relative to mice, TCR sharing across patients was less clear, a difference possibly HLA-related.

Points on this clone: Its matching antigen is unknown.

Reverse transcribed after extraction, RNA yielded cDNA as the sequencing template. Libraries were prepared by immunoSEQ multiplex PCR; TCRdb keeps only in-frame clonotypes and omits some of them. Of fewer than 110,000 clones detected, over 75% appear once; the ten largest clones hold around 10%. The chain couples TRBV7-9 to TRBJ2-7; D remains ambiguous. Sequenced here: CD8+ T cells sorted from blood, sampled around week 30, from a patient treated with tofacitinib. This sequence originates from a human donor with alopecia areata. CDR3 sequence (DNA): TGTGCCAGCAGCTTAGTAGACTCCTACGAGCAGTACTTC. The encoded protein is CASSLVDSYEQYF.